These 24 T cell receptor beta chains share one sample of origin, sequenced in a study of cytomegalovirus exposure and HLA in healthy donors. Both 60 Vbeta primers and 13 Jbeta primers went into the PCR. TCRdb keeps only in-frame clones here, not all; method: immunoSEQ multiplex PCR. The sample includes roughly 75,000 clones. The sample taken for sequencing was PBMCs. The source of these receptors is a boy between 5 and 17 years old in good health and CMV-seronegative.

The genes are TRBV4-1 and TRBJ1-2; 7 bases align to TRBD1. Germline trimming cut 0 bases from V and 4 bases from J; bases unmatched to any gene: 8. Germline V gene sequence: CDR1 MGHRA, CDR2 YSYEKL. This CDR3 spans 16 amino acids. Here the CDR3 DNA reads TGCGCCAGCAGCCAAGAAGTCCGTGCAGGGGGCTATGGCTACACCTTC. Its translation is CASSQEVRAGGYGYTF.

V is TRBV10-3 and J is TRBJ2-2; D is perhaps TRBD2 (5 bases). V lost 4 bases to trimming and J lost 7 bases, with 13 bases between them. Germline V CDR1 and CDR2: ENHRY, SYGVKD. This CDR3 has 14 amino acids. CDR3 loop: CAISGGSNIGELFF. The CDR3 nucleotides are TGTGCCATCAGTGGCGGGTCCAATATCGGGGAGCTGTTTTTT.

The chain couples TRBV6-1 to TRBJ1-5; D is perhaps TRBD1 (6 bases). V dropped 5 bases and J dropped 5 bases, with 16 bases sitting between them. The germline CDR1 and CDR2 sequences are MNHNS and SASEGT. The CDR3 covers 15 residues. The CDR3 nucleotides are TGTGCCAGCAGTAGGTCAGGGGACGAAGATCAGCCCCAGCATTTT. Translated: CASSRSGDEDQPQHF.

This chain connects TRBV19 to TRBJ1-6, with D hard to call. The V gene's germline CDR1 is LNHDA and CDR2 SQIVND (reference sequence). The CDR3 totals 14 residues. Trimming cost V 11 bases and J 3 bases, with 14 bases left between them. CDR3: CASKTGIYNSPLHF. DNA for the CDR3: TGTGCCTCTAAAACGGGGATCTATAATTCACCCCTCCACTTT.

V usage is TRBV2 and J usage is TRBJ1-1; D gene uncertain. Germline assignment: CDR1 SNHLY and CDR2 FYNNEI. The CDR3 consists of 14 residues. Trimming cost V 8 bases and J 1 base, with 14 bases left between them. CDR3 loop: CASLPGRGNTEAFF. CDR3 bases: TGTGCCAGCCTTCCTGGACGGGGGAACACTGAAGCTTTCTTT.

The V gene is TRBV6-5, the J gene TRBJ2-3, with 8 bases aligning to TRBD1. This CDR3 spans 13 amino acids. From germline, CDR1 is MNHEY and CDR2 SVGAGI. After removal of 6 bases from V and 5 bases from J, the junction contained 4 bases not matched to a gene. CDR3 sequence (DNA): TGTGCCAGCAGGCAGGGGGCTAGAGATACGCAGTATTTT. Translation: CASRQGARDTQYF.

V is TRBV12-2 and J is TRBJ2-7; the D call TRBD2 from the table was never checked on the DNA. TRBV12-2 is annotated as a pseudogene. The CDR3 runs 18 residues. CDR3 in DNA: TGTGCAAGTCGCTTACGACCACGCACATTGACTAGCGAGGACGAGCAGTACTTC. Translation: CASRLRPRTLTSEDEQYF.

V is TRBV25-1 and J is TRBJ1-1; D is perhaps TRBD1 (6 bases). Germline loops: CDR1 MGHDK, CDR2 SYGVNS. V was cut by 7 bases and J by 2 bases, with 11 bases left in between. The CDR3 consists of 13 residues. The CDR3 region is CASTGQFNTEAFF. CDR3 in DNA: TGTGCCAGCACCGGACAGTTTAACACTGAAGCTTTCTTT. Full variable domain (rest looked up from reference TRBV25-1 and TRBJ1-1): EADIYQTPRYLVIGTGKKITLECSQTMGHDKMYWYQQDPGMELHLIHYSYGVNSTEKGDLSSESTVSRIRTEHFPLTLESARPSHTSQYLCASTGQFNTEAFFGQGTRLTVV.

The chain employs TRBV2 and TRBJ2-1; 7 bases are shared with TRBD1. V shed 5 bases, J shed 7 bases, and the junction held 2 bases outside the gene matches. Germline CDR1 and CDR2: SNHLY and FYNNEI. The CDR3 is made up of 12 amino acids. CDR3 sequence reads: CASSRDSNEQFF. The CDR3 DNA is TGTGCCAGCAGTCGGGACAGTAATGAGCAGTTCTTC.

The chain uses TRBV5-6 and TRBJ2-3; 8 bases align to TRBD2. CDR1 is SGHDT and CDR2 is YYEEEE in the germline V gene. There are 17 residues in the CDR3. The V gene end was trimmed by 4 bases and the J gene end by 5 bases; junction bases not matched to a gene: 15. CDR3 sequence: CASSPRGTGLGRDTQYF. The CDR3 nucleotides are TGTGCCAGCAGCCCGAGGGGTACGGGACTAGGACGAGATACGCAGTATTTT.

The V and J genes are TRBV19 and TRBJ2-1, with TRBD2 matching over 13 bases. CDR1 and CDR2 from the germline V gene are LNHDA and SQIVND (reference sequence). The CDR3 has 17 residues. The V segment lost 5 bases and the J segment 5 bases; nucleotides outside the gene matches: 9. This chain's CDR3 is CASSLPGTSGIHNEQFF. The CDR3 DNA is TGTGCCAGTAGTTTACCCGGGACTAGCGGGATTCACAATGAGCAGTTCTTC.

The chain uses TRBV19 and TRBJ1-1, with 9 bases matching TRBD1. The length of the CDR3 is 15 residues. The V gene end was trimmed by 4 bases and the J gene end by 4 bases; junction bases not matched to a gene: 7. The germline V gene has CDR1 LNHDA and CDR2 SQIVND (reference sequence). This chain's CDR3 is CASSTKQGATTEAFF. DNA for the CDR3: TGTGCCAGTAGTACCAAACAGGGGGCGACCACTGAAGCTTTCTTT.

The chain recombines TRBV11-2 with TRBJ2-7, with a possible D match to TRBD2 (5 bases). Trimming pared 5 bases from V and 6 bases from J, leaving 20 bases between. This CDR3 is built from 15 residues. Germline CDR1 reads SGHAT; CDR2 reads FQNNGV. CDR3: CASSLYRRPSGEQYF. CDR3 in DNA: TGTGCCAGCAGCCTGTATAGGAGGCCATCAGGCGAGCAGTACTTC.

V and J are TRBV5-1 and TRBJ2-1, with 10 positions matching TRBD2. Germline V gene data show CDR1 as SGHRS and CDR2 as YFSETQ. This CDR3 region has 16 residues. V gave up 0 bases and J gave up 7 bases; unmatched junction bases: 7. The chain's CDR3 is CASSLAGLAGGNEQFF. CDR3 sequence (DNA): TGCGCCAGCAGCTTGGCCGGATTAGCGGGAGGAAATGAGCAGTTCTTC.

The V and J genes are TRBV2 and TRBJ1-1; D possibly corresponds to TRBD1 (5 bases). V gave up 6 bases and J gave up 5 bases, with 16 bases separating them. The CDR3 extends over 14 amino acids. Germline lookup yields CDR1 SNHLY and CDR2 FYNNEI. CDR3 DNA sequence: TGTGCCAGCAGACACGACAGCTTTGGTACTGAAGCTTTCTTT. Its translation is CASRHDSFGTEAFF.

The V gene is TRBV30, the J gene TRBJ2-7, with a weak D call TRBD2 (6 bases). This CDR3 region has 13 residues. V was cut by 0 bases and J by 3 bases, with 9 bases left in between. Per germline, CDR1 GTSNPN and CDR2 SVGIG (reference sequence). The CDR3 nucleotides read TGTGCCTGGAGTGTTGGTAGCGGCTACGAGCAGTACTTC. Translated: CAWSVGSGYEQYF.

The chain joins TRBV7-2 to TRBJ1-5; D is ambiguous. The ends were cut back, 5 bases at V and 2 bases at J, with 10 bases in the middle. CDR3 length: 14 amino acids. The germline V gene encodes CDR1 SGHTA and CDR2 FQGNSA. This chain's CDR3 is CASSLVAGNQPQHF. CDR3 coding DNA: TGTGCCAGCAGCCTCGTTGCGGGCAATCAGCCCCAGCATTTT.

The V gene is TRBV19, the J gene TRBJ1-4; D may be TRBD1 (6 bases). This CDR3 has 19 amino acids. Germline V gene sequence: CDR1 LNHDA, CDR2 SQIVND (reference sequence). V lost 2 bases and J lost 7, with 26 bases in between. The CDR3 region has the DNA TGTGCCAGTAGTATATTTTCGATTAGAGGGGGAAGATTGGGTGAAAAACTGTTTTTT. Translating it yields CASSIFSIRGGRLGEKLFF.

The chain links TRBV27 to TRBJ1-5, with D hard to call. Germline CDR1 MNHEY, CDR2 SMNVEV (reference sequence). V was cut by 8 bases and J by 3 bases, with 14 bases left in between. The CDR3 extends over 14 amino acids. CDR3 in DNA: TGTGCCAGCCGGGAATACGGGGACAATCAGCCCCAGCATTTT. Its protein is CASREYGDNQPQHF.

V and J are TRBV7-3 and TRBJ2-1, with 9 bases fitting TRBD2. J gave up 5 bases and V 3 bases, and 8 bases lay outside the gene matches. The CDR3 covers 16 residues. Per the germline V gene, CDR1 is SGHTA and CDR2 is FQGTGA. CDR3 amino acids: CASSFDRTSVHNEQFF. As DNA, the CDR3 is TGTGCCAGCAGCTTCGATAGGACTAGCGTGCACAATGAGCAGTTCTTC.

DNA of the CDR3: TGTGCCAGCAGCAAATTTCGCTGGACTAGCGGATACAATGAGCAGTTCTTC. It encodes CASSKFRWTSGYNEQFF. The gene calls are TRBV6-4 and TRBJ2-1, with TRBD2 matching 10 bases. The V gene's germline CDR1 is MRHNA and CDR2 SNTAGT. CDR3 length: 17 amino acids. The J segment lost 4 bases and the V segment lost 6 bases, leaving 12 bases of the junction unmatched.

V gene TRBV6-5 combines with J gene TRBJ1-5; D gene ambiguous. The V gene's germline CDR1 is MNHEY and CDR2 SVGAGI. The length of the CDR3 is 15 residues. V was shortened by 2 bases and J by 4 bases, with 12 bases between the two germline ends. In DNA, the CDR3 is TGTGCCAGCAGTTACAGTGTGAGGCAGAATCAGCCCCAGCATTTT. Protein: CASSYSVRQNQPQHF.

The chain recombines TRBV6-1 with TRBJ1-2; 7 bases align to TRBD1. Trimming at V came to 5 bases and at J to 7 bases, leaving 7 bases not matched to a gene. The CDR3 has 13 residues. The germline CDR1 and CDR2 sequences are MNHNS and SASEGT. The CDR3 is CASSYTGAGGYTF. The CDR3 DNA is TGTGCCAGCAGTTATACAGGGGCCGGTGGCTACACCTTC.

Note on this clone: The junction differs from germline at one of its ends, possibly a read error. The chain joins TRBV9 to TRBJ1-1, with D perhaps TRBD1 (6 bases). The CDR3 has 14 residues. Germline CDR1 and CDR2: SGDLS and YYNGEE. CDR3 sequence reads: CASSRRQGNTEDFF. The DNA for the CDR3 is TGTGCCAGCAGCCGGAGGCAGGGGAACACTGAAGATTTCTTT.